These 30 T cell receptor beta chains were sequenced from one sample in a study of cytomegalovirus exposure and HLA in healthy donors. Amplification used 60 Vbeta primers and 13 Jbeta primers. Sequencing used immunoSEQ multiplex PCR; TCRdb keeps in-frame clones, though not all of them. The table shows roughly 120,000 clones, with over 60% occurring only once. The material sequenced was PBMCs. The receptors shown here come from a human donor in good health.

The chain employs TRBV18 and TRBJ2-2; D is perhaps TRBD2 (5 bases). This CDR3 is 15 amino acids long. Germline assignment: CDR1 KGHSH and CDR2 LQKENI. The V end was cut by 2 bases, the J end by 4 bases, with 11 bases between. The CDR3 region has the DNA TGTGCCAGCTCACCAGGGAGCGTACTCACCGGGGAGCTGTTTTTT. This translates into CASSPGSVLTGELFF.

The rearrangement uses TRBV7-9 and TRBJ1-2; D is unclear. CDR1 and CDR2 from the germline V gene are SEHNR and FQNEAQ (reference sequence). The V end lost 3 bases, the J end lost 2 bases, and 7 bases lay between the germline ends. The CDR3 has 13 residues. The CDR3 is CASSFPGNYGYTF. The CDR3 nucleotides are TGTGCCAGCAGCTTCCCGGGGAACTATGGCTACACCTTC.

V gene TRBV5-1 combines with J gene TRBJ2-5, with D perhaps matching TRBD2 (7 bases). V was clipped by 0 bases and J by 4 bases, with 10 bases between them. The CDR3 spans 14 residues. Germline V gives CDR1 SGHRS, CDR2 YFSETQ. CDR3 loop: CASSLEGGGETQYF. In DNA form, the CDR3 reads TGCGCCAGCAGCTTGGAGGGGGGGGGAGAGACCCAGTACTTC.

The chain has TRBV28 and TRBJ1-4; D remains ambiguous. V was trimmed by 3 bases and J by 14 bases, leaving 19 bases between them. Germline V gene data show CDR1 as MDHEN and CDR2 as SYDVKM. This CDR3 spans 14 amino acids. The CDR3 DNA is TGTGCCAGCAGTTTCTTAGGGAGCCGGTTTAGGCTGTTTTTT. This sequence encodes CASSFLGSRFRLFF. Full variable domain (rest looked up from reference TRBV28 and TRBJ1-4): DVKVTQSSRYLVKRTGEKVFLECVQDMDHENMFWYRQDPGLGLRLIYFSYDVKMKEKGDIPEGYSVSREKKERFSLILESASTNQTSMYLCASSFLGSRFRLFFGSGTQLSVL.

The V call is TRBV5-1, the J call TRBJ1-2, with TRBD1 identical over 7 bases. The CDR3 extends over 14 amino acids. V lost 0 bases, J lost 3 bases, and 2 bases stayed unmatched. Germline-derived CDR1 and CDR2 are SGHRS and YFSETQ. The chain's CDR3 is CASSLAGTDYGYTF. The DNA for the CDR3 is TGCGCCAGCAGCTTGGCGGGGACAGACTATGGCTACACCTTC. Complete variable domain (other parts from reference TRBV5-1 and TRBJ1-2): KAGVTQTPRYLIKTRGQQVTLSCSPISGHRSVSWYQQTPGQGLQFLFEYFSETQRNKGNFPGRFSGRQFSNSRSEMNVSTLELGDSALYLCASSLAGTDYGYTFGSGTRLTVV.

This clone has only a few counts. An end of the junction does not agree with germline; a read error may underlie this. V and J are TRBV6-1 and TRBJ1-2, with D maybe TRBD1 (5 bases). Germline V lookup: CDR1 MNHNS, CDR2 SASEGT. CDR3 length: 15 residues. The CDR3 sequence: CASREVGLTNYGYTF. As DNA, the CDR3 is TGTGCCAGCAGGGAAGTGGGACTAACTAACTATGGCTACACCTTC.

The chain joins TRBV2 to TRBJ2-2, with TRBD1 matching 11 bases. The CDR3 runs to 16 residues. The trim removed 4 bases at V and 2 bases at J, leaving 3 bases unmatched. CDR1 is SNHLY and CDR2 is FYNNEI in the germline V gene. The CDR3 coding sequence is TGTGCCAGCAGTGTAGGACAGGGGGCAAACACCGGGGAGCTGTTTTTT. Its protein product is CASSVGQGANTGELFF.

This chain's CDR3 is CASTPGQGHNSPLHF. In DNA form, the CDR3 reads TGTGCCAGCACCCCGGGCCAGGGGCATAATTCACCCCTCCACTTT. The chain carries TRBV7-9 and TRBJ1-6; D may be TRBD1 (6 bases). Germline V gene lookup returns CDR1 SEHNR and CDR2 FQNEAQ (reference sequence). Trimming removed 7 bases from V and 5 bases from J, with 15 bases in between. The CDR3 sequence is 15 residues long.

This clone was counted only a few times. This CDR3 is CAWALQGDTEAFF. CDR3 sequence (DNA): TGTGCCTGGGCCTTACAGGGGGACACTGAAGCTTTCTTT. The chain carries TRBV30 and TRBJ1-1; TRBD1 agrees at 8 bases. Trimming removed 5 bases from V and 3 bases from J; junction bases left unmatched: 5. The CDR3 runs 13 residues. Germline V gives CDR1 GTSNPN, CDR2 SVGIG (reference sequence).

This sequence joins TRBV5-1 and TRBJ2-7, with 8 bases identical to TRBD2. Germline V gene data show CDR1 as SGHRS and CDR2 as YFSETQ. J gave up 0 bases and V 0 bases, and 2 bases lay outside the gene matches. The CDR3 totals 15 residues. The CDR3 region has the DNA TGCGCCAGCAGCTTGGACGGGAGGGCCTCCTACGAGCAGTACTTC. It yields the protein CASSLDGRASYEQYF.

The chain recombines TRBV5-1 with TRBJ2-5; a possible D gene is TRBD1 (6 bases). V gave up 0 bases and J gave up 6 bases, with 12 bases separating them. The CDR3 contains 14 residues. Germline CDR1 reads SGHRS; CDR2 reads YFSETQ. The DNA for the CDR3 is TGCGCCAGCAGCTTGGGGGTGGGGGCGAAGACCCAGTACTTC. Translating it yields CASSLGVGAKTQYF.

This rearrangement joins TRBV6-6 to TRBJ1-1, with D unclear. Germline V CDR1 and CDR2: MNHNY, SVGAGI (reference sequence). The CDR3 runs 15 residues. Deletions cut 7 bases from V and 0 bases from J, with 15 bases between. Here the CDR3 DNA reads TGTGCCAGCACCACAACGGTCGGGGTGAACACTGAAGCTTTCTTT. Encoded protein: CASTTTVGVNTEAFF.

The J gene is TRBJ1-3, the V gene TRBV20-1; D ambiguous. The germline CDR1 and CDR2 sequences are DFQATT and SNEGSKA (reference sequence). The CDR3 consists of 11 residues. The germline V and J ends were trimmed by 6 bases and 0 bases, with 3 bases remaining between them. The CDR3 DNA reads TGCAGTGCCATCTCTGGAAACACCATATATTTT. Residues: CSAISGNTIYF.

The chain uses TRBV5-1 and TRBJ2-5; D ambiguous. Trimming took 4 bases from V and 0 from J, leaving 19 bases between them. Looked up from germline, CDR1 is SGHRS and CDR2 is YFSETQ. CDR3 size: 17 residues. CDR3 nucleotide sequence: TGCGCCAGCAGCCCGGATTACACGACACGATACCAAGAGACCCAGTACTTC. This translates into CASSPDYTTRYQETQYF.

This clone was seen only a few times. V is TRBV5-1 and J is TRBJ2-7; TRBD2 agrees at 9 bases. The CDR3 runs 16 residues. Germline trimming cut 6 bases from V and 3 bases from J; bases unmatched to any gene: 13. CDR1 is SGHRS and CDR2 is YFSETQ in the germline V gene. The CDR3 protein is CASTYASGTSIYEQYF. For the CDR3, the DNA is TGCGCCAGCACCTATGCCTCCGGGACTAGCATCTACGAGCAGTACTTC.

This sequence joins TRBV10-2 and TRBJ2-7, with 7 nucleotides matching TRBD2. The CDR3 spans 13 residues. After removal of 9 bases from V and 3 bases from J, the junction contained 8 bases not matched to a gene. CDR1 and CDR2 from the germline V gene are WSHSY and SAAADI. In nucleotides, the CDR3 is TGCGCCAGTAGACTAGCCTCCATCTACGAGCAGTACTTC. Amino acid sequence: CASRLASIYEQYF.

This chain uses TRBV14 with TRBJ1-3; TRBD1 is a possible D gene (6 bases). CDR1 is SGHDN, CDR2 FVKESK, per germline. This CDR3 contains 17 residues. The V end was cut by 1 base, the J end by 0 bases, with 13 bases between. The CDR3 coding sequence is TGTGCCAGCAGCCAAGGGGGCGCAGGGGTCTCTGGAAACACCATATATTTT. Its protein is CASSQGGAGVSGNTIYF.

This chain links TRBV29-1 with TRBJ2-2; 9 bases align to TRBD2. Germline assignment: CDR1 SQVTM and CDR2 ANQGSEA. Trimming took 1 base from V and 5 from J; bases not matched to a gene: 5. The CDR3 is 15 residues long. CDR3 sequence: CSVEGGRAGTGELFF. CDR3 nucleotide sequence: TGCAGCGTTGAAGGCGGGAGGGCCGGAACCGGGGAGCTGTTTTTT.

This rearrangement joins TRBV6-5 to TRBJ1-2; 9 positions agree with TRBD1. The germline V gene has CDR1 MNHEY and CDR2 SVGAGI. The trim removed 5 bases at V and 8 bases at J, leaving 9 bases unmatched. The CDR3 spans 14 residues. CDR3 bases: TGTGCCAGCAGTCCCCGGGACAGGGACGTCGGCTACACCTTC. Translating gives CASSPRDRDVGYTF.

The chain is built from TRBV7-2 and TRBJ2-7, with D maybe TRBD2 (5 bases). Trimming removed 6 bases from V and 5 bases from J, with 23 bases in between. The CDR3 has 16 residues. CDR1 is SGHTA and CDR2 is FQGNSA in the germline V gene. The CDR3 nucleotides are TGTGCCAGCAGGCAACCAGCGAGCGGACCCGGGGACGAGCAGTACTTC. This sequence encodes CASRQPASGPGDEQYF. The whole variable domain, filled in from reference TRBV7-2 and TRBJ2-7, reads GAGVSQSPSNKVTEKGKDVELRCDPISGHTALYWYRQSLGQGLEFLIYFQGNSAPDKSGLPSDRFSAERTGGSVSTLTIQRTQQEDSAVYLCASRQPASGPGDEQYFGPGTRLTVT.

This clone has a single count. The chain carries TRBV28 and TRBJ2-1, with TRBD2 as a possible D gene (6 bases). V was shortened by 3 bases and J by 12 bases, with 9 bases between the two germline ends. CDR1 and CDR2 (germline): MDHEN, SYDVKM. CDR3 length: 11 residues. The CDR3 DNA reads as TGTGCCAGCAGTTTTAAAGCGGGGCAGTTCTTC. Protein: CASSFKAGQFF. Full variable domain (remainder filled in from reference TRBV28 and TRBJ2-1): DVKVTQSSRYLVKRTGEKVFLECVQDMDHENMFWYRQDPGLGLRLIYFSYDVKMKEKGDIPEGYSVSREKKERFSLILESASTNQTSMYLCASSFKAGQFFGPGTRLTVL.

V and J are TRBV5-5 and TRBJ2-1; 8 bases fit TRBD1. Germline V gene data show CDR1 as SGHKS and CDR2 as YYEKEE (reference sequence). This CDR3 is built from 17 residues. Trimming cost V 0 bases and J 0 bases; bases outside gene matches: 5. The CDR3: CASSLGGQGHSYNEQFF. CDR3 bases: TGTGCCAGCAGCTTGGGTGGACAGGGACACTCCTACAATGAGCAGTTCTTC.

This sequence joins TRBV6-5 and TRBJ2-7, with 9 positions matching TRBD1. CDR3 length equals 15 residues. The V gene's germline CDR1 is MNHEY and CDR2 SVGAGI. J gave up 5 bases and V 6 bases, and 11 bases lay outside the gene matches. The CDR3 DNA reads TGTGCCAGCAGGCCTAACAGGGGGCGAGGCCACGAGCAGTACTTC. Amino acids: CASRPNRGRGHEQYF.

This clone was seen more than once but under ten times. V is TRBV7-9 and J is TRBJ2-3; 14 bases align to TRBD2. The V and J ends lost 5 bases and 4 bases, in that order; junction bases with no gene match: 2. The CDR3 sequence is 15 residues long. Looked up from germline, CDR1 is SEHNR and CDR2 is FQNEAQ (reference sequence). The CDR3 bases are TGTGCCAGCAGCCTGACTAGCGGGAGGGCAGATACGCAGTATTTT. Translated: CASSLTSGRADTQYF.

In its sample, this clone is medium-sized (0.01 to 0.1%). This sequence joins TRBV2 and TRBJ1-1; 8 positions agree with TRBD1. CDR1 and CDR2 (germline): SNHLY, FYNNEI. This CDR3 comprises 15 residues. J was trimmed by 5 bases and V by 6 bases; bases with no gene match: 11. Here the CDR3 DNA reads TGTGCCAGCAGCAATGATCAACAGGGGGGGACTGAAGCTTTCTTT. This codes for CASSNDQQGGTEAFF. Based on the CDR3 plus reference TRBV2 and TRBJ1-1, the full variable domain is EPEVTQTPSHQVTQMGQEVILRCVPISNHLYFYWYRQILGQKVEFLVSFYNNEISEKSEIFDDQFSVERPDGSNFTLKIRSTKLEDSAMYFCASSNDQQGGTEAFFGQGTRLTVV.

The chain carries TRBV5-8 and TRBJ2-5; 8 bases map to TRBD1. Germline V gives CDR1 SGHTS, CDR2 YDEGEE. The CDR3 is made up of 11 amino acids. V trimming: 1 base; J trimming: 13 bases; junction bases outside the gene matches: 3. The CDR3 region has the DNA TGTGCCAGCAGCTTGAGGACAGGGCCGTACTTC. It yields the protein CASSLRTGPYF.

This chain joins TRBV19 and TRBJ1-1; D remains ambiguous. V was shortened by 7 bases and J by 3 bases, with 27 bases between the two germline ends. This CDR3 has 18 amino acids. Germline assignment: CDR1 LNHDA and CDR2 SQIVND (reference sequence). The CDR3 sequence is CASTPPPGFGIWDTEAFF. In DNA form, the CDR3 reads TGTGCCAGTACCCCGCCTCCCGGTTTCGGGATATGGGACACTGAAGCTTTCTTT.

The V and J genes are TRBV28 and TRBJ2-1, with 16 bases matching TRBD2. The CDR3 is made up of 17 amino acids. Germline V gene data show CDR1 as MDHEN and CDR2 as SYDVKM. With V trimmed by 6 bases and J by 6 bases, 8 bases remained unmatched. CDR3 bases: TGTGCCAGCAGGGGGACTAGCGGGAGGGCCTGGCCCAATGAGCAGTTCTTC. This translates into CASRGTSGRAWPNEQFF.

In DNA form, the CDR3 reads TGTGCCAGCGGGGATCGACAGGGGGGCTCCTACGAGCAGTACTTC. Protein product: CASGDRQGGSYEQYF. The V and J genes are TRBV5-8 and TRBJ2-7; 9 bases map to TRBD1. J was trimmed by 0 bases and V by 7 bases; bases with no gene match: 8. The CDR3 covers 15 residues. Germline values: CDR1 SGHTS, CDR2 YDEGEE.

The V call is TRBV7-2, the J call TRBJ2-1, with 13 bases fitting TRBD2. The CDR3 sequence is 16 residues long. J gave up 7 bases and V 2 bases, and 5 bases lay outside the gene matches. Germline CDR1 reads SGHTA; CDR2 reads FQGNSA. CDR3 in DNA: TGTGCCAGCAGCTTAAATCCGGGACTAGCGGGGAATGAGCAGTTCTTC. As protein: CASSLNPGLAGNEQFF.